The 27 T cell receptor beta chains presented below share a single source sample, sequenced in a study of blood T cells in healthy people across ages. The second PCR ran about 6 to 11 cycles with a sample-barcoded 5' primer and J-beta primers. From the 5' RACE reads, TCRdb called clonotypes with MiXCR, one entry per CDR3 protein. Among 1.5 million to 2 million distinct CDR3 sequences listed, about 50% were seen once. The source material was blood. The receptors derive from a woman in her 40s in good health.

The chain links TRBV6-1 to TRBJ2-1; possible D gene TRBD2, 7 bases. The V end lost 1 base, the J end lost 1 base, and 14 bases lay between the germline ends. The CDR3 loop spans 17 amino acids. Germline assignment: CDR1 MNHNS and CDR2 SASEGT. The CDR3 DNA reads TGTGCCAGCAGTGAAGTGGTGGGGGGGCTATCCTACAATGAGCAGTTCTTC. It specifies CASSEVVGGLSYNEQFF.

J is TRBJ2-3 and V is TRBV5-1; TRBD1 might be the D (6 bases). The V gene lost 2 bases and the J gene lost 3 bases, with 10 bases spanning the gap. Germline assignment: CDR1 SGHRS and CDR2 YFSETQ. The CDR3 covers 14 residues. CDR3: CASSFFQGTDTQYF. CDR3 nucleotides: TGCGCCAGCAGCTTTTTTCAGGGGACAGATACGCAGTATTTT. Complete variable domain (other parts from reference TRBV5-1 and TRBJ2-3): KAGVTQTPRYLIKTRGQQVTLSCSPISGHRSVSWYQQTPGQGLQFLFEYFSETQRNKGNFPGRFSGRQFSNSRSEMNVSTLELGDSALYLCASSFFQGTDTQYFGPGTRLTVL.

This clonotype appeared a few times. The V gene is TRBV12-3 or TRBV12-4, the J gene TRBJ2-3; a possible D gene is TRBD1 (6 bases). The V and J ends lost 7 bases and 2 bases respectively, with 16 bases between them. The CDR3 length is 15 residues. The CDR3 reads CASNRAGAFTDTQYF. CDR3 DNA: TGTGCCAGCAATCGGGCAGGGGCATTCACAGATACGCAGTATTTT.

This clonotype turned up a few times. This CDR3 reads CASSPSALGTYEQYF. The CDR3 nucleotides read TGTGCCAGCAGTCCCTCCGCGTTGGGAACCTACGAGCAGTACTTC. This rearrangement joins TRBV2 to TRBJ2-7; D unclear. V lost 5 bases and J lost 2, with 16 bases in between. This CDR3 comprises 15 residues. The germline V gene encodes CDR1 SNHLY and CDR2 FYNNEI.

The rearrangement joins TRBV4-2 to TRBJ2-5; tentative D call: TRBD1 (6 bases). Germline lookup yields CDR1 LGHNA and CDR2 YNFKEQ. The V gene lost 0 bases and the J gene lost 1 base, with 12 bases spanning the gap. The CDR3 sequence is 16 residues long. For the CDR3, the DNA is TGTGCCAGCAGCCAAGAGTTTCGGACAGTCCAAGAGACCCAGTACTTC. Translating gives CASSQEFRTVQETQYF.

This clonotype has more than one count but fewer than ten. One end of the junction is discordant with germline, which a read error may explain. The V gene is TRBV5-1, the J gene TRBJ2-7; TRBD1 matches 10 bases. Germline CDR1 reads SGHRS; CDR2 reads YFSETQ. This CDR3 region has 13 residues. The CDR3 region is CASSTGQGGEQYF. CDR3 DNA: TGTGCCAGCAGCACCGGACAGGGGGGCGAGCAGTACTTC.

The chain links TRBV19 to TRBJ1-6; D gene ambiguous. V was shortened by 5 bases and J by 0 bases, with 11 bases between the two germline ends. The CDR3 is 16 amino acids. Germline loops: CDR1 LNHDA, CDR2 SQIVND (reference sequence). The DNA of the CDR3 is TGTGCCAGTAGTCTCGGTAGACGCTCCTATAATTCACCCCTCCACTTT. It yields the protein CASSLGRRSYNSPLHF.

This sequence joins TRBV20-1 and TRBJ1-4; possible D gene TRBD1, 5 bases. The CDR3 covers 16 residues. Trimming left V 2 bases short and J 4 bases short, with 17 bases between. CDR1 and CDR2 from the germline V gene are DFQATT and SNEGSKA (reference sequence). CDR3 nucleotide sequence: TGCAGTGCTAGAATACCGCGGGGGAGCCGTAATGAAAAACTGTTTTTT. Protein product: CSARIPRGSRNEKLFF.

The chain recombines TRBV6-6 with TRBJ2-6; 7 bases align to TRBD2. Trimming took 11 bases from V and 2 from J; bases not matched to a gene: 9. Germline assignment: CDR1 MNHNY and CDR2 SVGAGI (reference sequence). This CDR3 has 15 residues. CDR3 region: CAGLGREAGANVLTF. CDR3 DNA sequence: TGTGCCGGGTTGGGACGGGAGGCTGGGGCCAACGTCCTGACTTTC.

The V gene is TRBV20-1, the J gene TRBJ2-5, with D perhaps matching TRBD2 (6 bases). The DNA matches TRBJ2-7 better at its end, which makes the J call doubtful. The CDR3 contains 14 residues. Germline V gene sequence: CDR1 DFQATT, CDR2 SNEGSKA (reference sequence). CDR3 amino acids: CSALVPGRTYEQYF. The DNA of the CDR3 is TGCAGTGCGCTAGTCCCGGGGAGGACTTACGAGCAGTACTTC.

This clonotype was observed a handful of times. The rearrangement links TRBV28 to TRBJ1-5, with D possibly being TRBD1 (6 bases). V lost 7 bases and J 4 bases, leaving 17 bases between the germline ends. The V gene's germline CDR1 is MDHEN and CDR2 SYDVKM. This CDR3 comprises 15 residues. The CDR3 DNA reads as TGTGCCAGCACCCTCATATTCCAGGGGAATCAGCCCCAGCATTTT. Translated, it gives CASTLIFQGNQPQHF.

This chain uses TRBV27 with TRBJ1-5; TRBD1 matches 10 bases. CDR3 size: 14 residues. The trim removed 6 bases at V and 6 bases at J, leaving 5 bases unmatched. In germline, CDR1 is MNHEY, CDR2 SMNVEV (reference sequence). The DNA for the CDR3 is TGTGCCAGCAGGGGACAGGGGACAAGTCAGCCCCAGCATTTT. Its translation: CASRGQGTSQPQHF.

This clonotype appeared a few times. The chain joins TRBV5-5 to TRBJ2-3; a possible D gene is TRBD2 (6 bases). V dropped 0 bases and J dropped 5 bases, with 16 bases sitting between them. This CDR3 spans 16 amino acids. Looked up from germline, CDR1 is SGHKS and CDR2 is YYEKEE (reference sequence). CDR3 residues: CASSLEGGVVGDTQYF. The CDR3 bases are TGTGCCAGCAGCTTGGAGGGCGGGGTAGTTGGAGATACGCAGTATTTT.

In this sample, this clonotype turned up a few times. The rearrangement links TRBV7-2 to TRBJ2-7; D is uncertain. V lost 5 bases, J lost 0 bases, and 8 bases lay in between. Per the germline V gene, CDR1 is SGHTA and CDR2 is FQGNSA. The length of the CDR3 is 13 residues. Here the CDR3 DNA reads TGTGCCAGCAGCGTAAGAACCTCCTACGAGCAGTACTTC. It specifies CASSVRTSYEQYF.

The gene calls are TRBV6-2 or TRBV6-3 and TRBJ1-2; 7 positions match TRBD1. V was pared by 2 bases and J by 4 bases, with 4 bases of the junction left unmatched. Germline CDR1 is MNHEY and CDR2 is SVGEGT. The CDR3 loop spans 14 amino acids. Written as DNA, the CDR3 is TGTGCCAGCAGTTACGGGGGACAGACCTATGGCTACACCTTC. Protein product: CASSYGGQTYGYTF.

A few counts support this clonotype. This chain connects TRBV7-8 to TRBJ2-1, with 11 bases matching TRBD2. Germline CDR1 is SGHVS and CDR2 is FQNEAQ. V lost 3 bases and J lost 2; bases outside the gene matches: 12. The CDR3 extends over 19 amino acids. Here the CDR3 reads CASSLSLAGAILTYNEQFF. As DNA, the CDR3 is TGTGCCAGCAGCTTGTCACTAGCGGGGGCTATACTTACCTACAATGAGCAGTTCTTC.

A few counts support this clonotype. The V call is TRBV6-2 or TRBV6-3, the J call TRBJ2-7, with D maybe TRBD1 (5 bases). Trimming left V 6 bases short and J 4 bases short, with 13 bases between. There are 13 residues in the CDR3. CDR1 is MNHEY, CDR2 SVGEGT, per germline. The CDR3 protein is CASRNGGAYEQYF. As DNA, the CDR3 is TGTGCCAGCAGAAATGGTGGGGCATACGAGCAGTACTTC.

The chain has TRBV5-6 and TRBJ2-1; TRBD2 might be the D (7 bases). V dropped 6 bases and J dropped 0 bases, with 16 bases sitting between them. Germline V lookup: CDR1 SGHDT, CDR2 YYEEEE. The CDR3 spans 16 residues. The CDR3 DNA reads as TGTGCCAGCAAGGGGGGAGGGCCCCTCTCCTACAATGAGCAGTTCTTC. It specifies CASKGGGPLSYNEQFF. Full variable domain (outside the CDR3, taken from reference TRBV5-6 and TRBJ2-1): DAGVTQSPTHLIKTRGQQVTLRCSPKSGHDTVSWYQQALGQGPQFIFQYYEEEERQRGNFPDRFSGHQFPNYSSELNVNALLLGDSALYLCASKGGGPLSYNEQFFGPGTRLTVL.

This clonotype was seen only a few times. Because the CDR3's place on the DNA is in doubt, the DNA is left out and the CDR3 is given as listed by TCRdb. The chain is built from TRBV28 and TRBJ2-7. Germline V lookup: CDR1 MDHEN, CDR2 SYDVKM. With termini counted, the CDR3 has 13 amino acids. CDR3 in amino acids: CASSSSIRHLQYF.

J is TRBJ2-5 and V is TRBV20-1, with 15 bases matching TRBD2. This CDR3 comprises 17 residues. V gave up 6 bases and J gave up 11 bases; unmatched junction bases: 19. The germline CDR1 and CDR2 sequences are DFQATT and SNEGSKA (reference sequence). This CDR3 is CSARAGLAGGLDNEQYF. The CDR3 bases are TGCAGTGCCCGCGCGGGACTAGCGGGGGGCCTTGACAATGAGCAGTACTTC.

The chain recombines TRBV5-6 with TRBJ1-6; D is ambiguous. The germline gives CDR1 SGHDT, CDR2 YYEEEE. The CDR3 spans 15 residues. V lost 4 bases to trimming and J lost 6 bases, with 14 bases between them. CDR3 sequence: CASSHATARNSPLHF. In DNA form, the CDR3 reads TGTGCCAGCAGCCACGCCACCGCTCGTAATTCACCCCTCCACTTT. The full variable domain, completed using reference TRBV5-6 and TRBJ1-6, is DAGVTQSPTHLIKTRGQQVTLRCSPKSGHDTVSWYQQALGQGPQFIFQYYEEEERQRGNFPDRFSGHQFPNYSSELNVNALLLGDSALYLCASSHATARNSPLHFGNGTRLTVT.

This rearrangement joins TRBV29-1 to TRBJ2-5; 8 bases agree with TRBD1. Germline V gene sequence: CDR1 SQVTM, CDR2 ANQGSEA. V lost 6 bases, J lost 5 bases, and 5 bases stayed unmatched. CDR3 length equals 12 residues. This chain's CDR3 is CSVSRGPETQYF. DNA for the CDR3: TGCAGCGTGAGCAGGGGGCCGGAGACCCAGTACTTC.

The CDR3 DNA sequence: TGTGCCAGCAGCCCCCTCCCGGGAAGCGGGGGTGGGGCAGATACGCAGTATTTT. The encoded protein is CASSPLPGSGGGADTQYF. The chain recombines TRBV7-6 with TRBJ2-3; TRBD2 agrees at 8 bases. The CDR3 sequence is 18 residues long. The ends lost 5 bases at V and 4 bases at J; junction bases unmatched: 17. Germline V CDR1 and CDR2: SGHVS, FNYEAQ.

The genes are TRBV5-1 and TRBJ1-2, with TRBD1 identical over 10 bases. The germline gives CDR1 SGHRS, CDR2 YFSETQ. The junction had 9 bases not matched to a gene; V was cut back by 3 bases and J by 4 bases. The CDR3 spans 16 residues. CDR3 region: CASSSGDRGLTYGYTF. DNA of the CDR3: TGCGCCAGCAGCTCGGGGGACAGGGGTCTTACCTATGGCTACACCTTC.

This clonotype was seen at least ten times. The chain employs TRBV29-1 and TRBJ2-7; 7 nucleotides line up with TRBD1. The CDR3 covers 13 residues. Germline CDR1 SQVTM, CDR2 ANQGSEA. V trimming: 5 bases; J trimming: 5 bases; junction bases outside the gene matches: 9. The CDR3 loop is CSVNPGTANEQYF. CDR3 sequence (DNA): TGCAGCGTTAATCCCGGGACAGCTAACGAGCAGTACTTC.

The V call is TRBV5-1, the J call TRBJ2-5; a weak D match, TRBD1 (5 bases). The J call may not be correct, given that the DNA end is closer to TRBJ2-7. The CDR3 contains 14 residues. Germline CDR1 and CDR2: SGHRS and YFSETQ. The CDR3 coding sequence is TGCGCCAGCAGCTCCGAACAGGTTCCCGCCGAGCAGTACTTC. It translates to CASSSEQVPAEQYF.

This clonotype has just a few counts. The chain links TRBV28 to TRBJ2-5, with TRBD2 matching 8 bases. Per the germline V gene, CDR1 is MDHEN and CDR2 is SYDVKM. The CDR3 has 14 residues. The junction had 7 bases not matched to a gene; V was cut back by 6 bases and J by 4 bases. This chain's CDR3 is CASRDSGGAETQYF. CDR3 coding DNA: TGTGCCAGCAGGGACTCCGGGGGGGCAGAGACCCAGTACTTC. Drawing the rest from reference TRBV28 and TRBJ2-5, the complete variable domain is DVKVTQSSRYLVKRTGEKVFLECVQDMDHENMFWYRQDPGLGLRLIYFSYDVKMKEKGDIPEGYSVSREKKERFSLILESASTNQTSMYLCASRDSGGAETQYFGPGTRLLVL.